This note documents a single T cell receptor beta chain sequence. Germline CDR1 reads PRHDT; CDR2 reads FYEKMQ (reference sequence). With V trimmed by 5 bases and J by 3 bases, 5 bases remained unmatched. The CDR3 consists of 14 residues. Only in-frame clones appear in the TCRdb table, and some are missing; sequencing was by immunoSEQ multiplex PCR. Of around 310,000 clones listed, around nine tenths are singletons. These data are taken from a study of blood T cell repertoires in COVID-19. Overall study: COVID-19 samples from acute and convalescent phases originated in the United States, Italy and Spain.

The TCR comes from a woman aged 55-69 years with acute or convalescent COVID-19. Sequencing input: peripheral blood. The chain has TRBV13 and TRBJ1-2, with 8 bases matching TRBD1. CDR3 protein: CASSPGGGDYGYTF. The DNA for the CDR3 is TGTGCCAGCAGCCCAGGGGGCGGTGACTATGGCTACACCTTC.